Presented here are 8 T cell receptor beta chains from one specimen sequenced in a study of response to subunit inactivated influenza vaccine. TCRdb re-derived calls from the RT-PCR reads in MiXCR, one entry per CDR3 protein. Of fewer than 700,000 distinct CDR3 sequences detected, 10% to 15% appear once; the ten largest clones hold around 13%. The input for sequencing was PBMCs from blood, taken 45 days after vaccination. These receptors were obtained from a man aged 50 to 60 who received an inactivated influenza vaccine.

This clonotype was counted only a few times. The V call is TRBV10-3, the J call TRBJ2-7, with D possibly being TRBD1 (5 bases). The length of the CDR3 is 14 residues. V lost 0 bases and J lost 12, with 18 bases in between. Looked up from germline, CDR1 is ENHRY and CDR2 is SYGVKD. The CDR3 coding sequence is TGTGCCATCAGTGAGTCAGGTGTGGTCGAGACAGTGTACTTC. Its protein is CAISESGVVETVYF.

This clonotype was seen more than once but under ten times. The chain couples TRBV11-2 to TRBJ1-6; no firm D call. The CDR3 covers 14 residues. Trimming removed 7 bases at V and 7 bases at J, with 14 bases between. The V gene's germline CDR1 is SGHAT and CDR2 FQNNGV. The DNA of the CDR3 is TGTGCCAGCAAGCTTAGAAACTCAAATTCACCCCTCCACTTT. This sequence encodes CASKLRNSNSPLHF.

This clonotype was found many times. This rearrangement joins TRBV12-3 or TRBV12-4 to TRBJ2-1, with D perhaps given as TRBD1 or TRBD2 (5 bases each). This CDR3 comprises 15 residues. Trimming left V 5 bases short and J 5 bases short, with 16 bases between. CDR3 protein: CASSTLGDPNNEQFF. The CDR3, as DNA: TGTGCCAGCAGTACGTTGGGGGATCCAAACAATGAGCAGTTCTTC.

This clonotype has a count of ten or more. The chain joins TRBV10-3 to TRBJ1-1, with D perhaps TRBD1 (5 bases). CDR3 length equals 13 residues. Trimming left V 8 bases short and J 4 bases short, with 14 bases between. The germline V gene encodes CDR1 ENHRY and CDR2 SYGVKD. CDR3 coding DNA: TGTGCCATCGCCCGGGAGGGGAGCACTGAAGCTTTCTTT. Amino acid sequence: CAIAREGSTEAFF.

In this sample, this clonotype turned up many times. The V call is TRBV28, the J call TRBJ2-7; perhaps TRBD1 as D (6 bases). V lost 6 bases to trimming and J lost 5 bases, with 20 bases between them. Germline lookup yields CDR1 MDHEN and CDR2 SYDVKM. There are 15 residues in the CDR3. This CDR3 is CASRRTGRFTDEQYF. CDR3 DNA: TGTGCCAGCAGGCGTACAGGGCGGTTCACCGACGAGCAGTACTTC.

This clonotype has just a few counts. The chain carries TRBV6-1 and TRBJ2-5; tentatively, D is TRBD1 or TRBD2 (5 bases each). Germline CDR1 and CDR2: MNHNS and SASEGT. The CDR3 has 14 residues. The V gene lost 6 bases and the J gene lost 5 bases, with 16 bases spanning the gap. The DNA for the CDR3 is TGTGCCAGCAGCGACGCCGGGACGGGGGAGACCCAGTACTTC. Translation gives CASSDAGTGETQYF.

CDR3 protein: CASSAGQFTSGANVLTF. The CDR3, as DNA: TGTGCCAGCAGTGCCGGACAGTTCACCTCTGGGGCCAACGTCCTGACTTTC. The chain is built from TRBV6-1 and TRBJ2-6; tentatively, D is TRBD1 (6 bases). Trimming cost V 4 bases and J 0 bases, with 13 bases left between them. The V gene's germline CDR1 is MNHNS and CDR2 SASEGT. The CDR3 length is 17 residues.

This clonotype was observed a handful of times. Relative to the germline gene, one junction end is altered; a read error may explain this. The rearrangement links TRBV7-9 to TRBJ1-2; D remains ambiguous. This CDR3 has 13 residues. The germline gives CDR1 SEHNR, CDR2 FQNEAQ (reference sequence). The CDR3 nucleotides read TGTACCAGCAGCTTAGAGTCGACCTATGGCTACACCTTC. It is translated as CTSSLESTYGYTF. The variable domain in full, with the rest retrieved from reference TRBV7-9 and TRBJ1-2, is DTGVSQNPRHKITKRGQNVTFRCDPISEHNRLYWYRQTLGQGPEFLTYFQNEAQLEKSRLLSDRFSAERPKGSFSTLEIQRTEQGDSAMYLCTSSLESTYGYTFGSGTRLTVV.